One TCR beta chain is described in this entry. Its antigen is not yet known. No base-level quality is on record; no much larger clone is a single base apart. These data come from a study of cytomegalovirus exposure and HLA in healthy donors (dated by TCRdb to about 2017). Study-wide context: An earlier analysis of approximately 600 of the donors reported 250 to 300 Gb of sequence data and about 100 million unique TCR beta sequences from 150 million to 200 million T cells. An early release covering over 500 HLA-typed donors comprised approximately 290 gigabases of sequencing data and around 80 million unique TCR sequences. The genetic ancestry cluster associated with self-reported Caucasian donors included approximately 85% of the roughly 400 genotyped donors. The study aimed to test whether signatures of past pathogen exposure could be identified by cataloging public T cell receptors. The T cell repertoires of around 730 subjects were profiled by immunosequencing and related to cytomegalovirus serostatus. A separate validation cohort of approximately 120 different subjects was used in addition to the roughly 640-subject first cohort. To predict cytomegalovirus infection status, the study combined high-throughput TCR immunosequencing, statistical association of individual TCRs with disease status, and machine learning. To study patterns of TCR occurrence, a later analysis re-analyzed previously published TCR beta repertoires from more than 550 donors and added high-resolution HLA genotyping. The later analysis used no new phenotypic data to find candidate immune exposures, relying instead on TCR beta sequences and their occurrence across donors. An earlier analysis of fewer than 700 of the donors applied high-throughput TCR beta sequencing to assess whether each TCR beta V gene segment acted as functional or pseudogenic. Alongside the repertoire data, information on donor age, sex, ethnicity and CMV serostatus was compiled. A later genetic analysis used genome-wide SNP genotypes for about 65% of the roughly 700 donors, treating that subset as a discovery cohort. All discovery cohort repertoires had been generated using a single sequencing platform. HLA typing included class I and class II loci at four-digit resolution. The number of typed donors differed by locus: roughly 629-630 for A, B, C, DRB1 and DQB1; some 540 for DQA1; approximately 600 for DPA1; and about 470 for DPB1. Because of strong linkage in the cohort, a handful of DR-DQ haplotypes were treated as single units for association and clustering. Among about 390 genotyped donors of the cohort, an average of around 240,000 unique TCR beta nucleotide sequences were sequenced per donor, about a sixth of them non-productive.

Inclusive of the bounding cysteine and phenylalanine, the CDR3 is 14 residues long. The retained sequence is limited to the CDR3, 42 bases, with the frame set at the first base. CDR1 and CDR2, per the germline V gene, are MNHNS and SASEGT. Trimming removed 4 bases from V and 2 bases from J, leaving 10 bases between the germline ends. In total, just over 650 healthy bone marrow donors made up the cohort. All cohort members were sampled while nominally healthy, although unrecorded immune exposures were likely present. The donor tested CMV seropositive and was one of the 289 seropositive cohort members. A peripheral blood sample was provided by each donor, and peripheral blood mononuclear cells were used for TCR beta sequencing. The Qiagen DNeasy Blood Extraction Kit was used to extract genomic DNA from the blood cell samples. The study at large found these results: A group of highly shared sequence variants was considered likely to be a technical artifact of the sequencing pipeline. According to the authors, the approach could potentially be generalized to other disease states and immunological phenotypes. A later genetic analysis associated a missense DCLRE1C variant with V-gene and J-gene trimming of TCR beta chains, and an independent cohort replicated the association. While some public TCRs were present in many individuals, most TCR sequences turned up only very rarely across donors. HLA typing was unavailable for some donors at each locus, so association tests used only the typed subset. A few of the identified cytomegalovirus-associated TCR beta chains were confirmed in vitro to be specific for cytomegalovirus antigens. Immune exposure information for the cohort was limited to CMV serostatus. According to a later analysis, most CMV-associated TCR beta chains appeared to be HLA-restricted, and the HLA associations seemed to be driven largely by CMV exposure. In a later analysis, the rate of TCR association differed among HLA loci, with DRB1 alleles having the most associated TCRs and HLA-C alleles having the fewest. In an earlier analysis of about 540 of the donors, most TCR beta V segments were observed in productive rearrangements about 87% or about 30% of the time, broadly matching IMGT annotations. Specific HLA alleles were associated with more than 15,000 TCR beta sequences at a false discovery rate of 0.05 in a later analysis. A further reported finding was that TCR beta sequences accurately predicted the HLA-A and HLA-B alleles for most subjects in the first cohort. The study gave a list of about 160 TCR beta chains associated with cytomegalovirus. Because counts were too low, some 16 rarely observed V segments, including chromosome 9 orphons, were excluded from the earlier analysis of 587 of the donors. In a later genetic analysis, fewer N-insertions in productive TCRs were reported among donors in an Asian-associated ancestry cluster than the 666-donor mean. In a later analysis, HLA-associated TCR beta chains were found to be more clonally expanded and to have lower generation probabilities than equally common non-associated chains. Only TCR beta chains were sequenced in this cohort, and the absence of alpha or paired-chain data limited detectable features. Presence/absence analyses assumed roughly uniform sequencing depth across donors, an assumption that may not hold. A later analysis reported that several top co-occurrence clusters appeared linked to parvovirus B19, influenza, CMV and Epstein-Barr virus. Strong co-occurrence of HLA alleles, especially DR and DQ, made assigning TCR associations to individual alleles difficult. In both the original and validation cohorts, the classifier was reported to diagnose cytomegalovirus status with high specificity and sensitivity. Correlated functional status among segregating V segments might reflect linkage disequilibrium, but an unknown experimental factor could not be ruled out. Some IMGT-functional V segments, including TRBV6-2 and TRBV6-3, could not be distinguished by the 87-base-pair reads and were therefore excluded.

Library generation was performed with the immunoSEQ multiplex PCR assay. The multiplex PCR relied on a mix of 60 forward primers for TCR Vbeta segments and 13 reverse primers for TCR Jbeta segments. Amplification of the CDR3 region of rearranged TCR beta genes was performed with a multiplex PCR assay on genomic DNA. Amplified TCR beta libraries were sequenced as 87-base-pair reads on the Illumina HiSeq System. The original pipeline was this. In a later analysis, around 80 million unique TCR beta chains were counted across the roughly 700 repertoires, and around 10 million of these chains were shared by at least two donors. Raw reads were error-corrected and collapsed into unique sequences by a nearest-neighbor algorithm in which closely related sequences were merged to remove PCR and sequencing errors. CDR3 sequences were aligned to IMGT reference sequences to assign V, D and J gene segments. For a sequence to be retained, a match of at least six nucleotides was required to both a V gene segment and a J gene segment. A rearrangement was called productive if the CDR3 had no stop codons and remained in frame with V and J, and every other rearrangement was called non-productive. Following IMGT convention, CDR3 was defined as the stretch from the second conserved V-encoded cysteine to the conserved J-encoded phenylalanine. The earlier analysis of fewer than 750 of the donors excluded sequences that lacked an unambiguous match to a single V gene segment. In an earlier analysis of several hundred of the donors, V segments were called functional above 56.7% productive rearrangements and were called segregating when the between-donor standard deviation exceeded 5%. A statistical classification framework was built for diagnosing cytomegalovirus status from the catalog of TCR beta chain sequences. V and J gene assignment, in a later analysis, came from comparing TCR nucleotide sequences with IMGT/GENE-DB human TR gene sequences. A later analysis assigned CDR3 sequences and most-parsimonious VDJ recombination scenarios with the TCRdist pipeline. A later analysis defined each TCR beta chain by its CDR3 amino acid sequence plus V-gene family, and excluded reads lacking a unique V-gene family. A later analysis removed 550 to 650 highly shared, low-generation-probability nucleotide sequences to deal with suspected cross-contamination and a sequencing artifact. For each public chain, a later analysis derived a clonal expansion index from normalized ranks of inferred template counts within each repertoire. Generation probabilities in a later analysis came from a VDJ recombination model fitted to out-of-frame rearrangements, and those results were checked against IGoR. In a later analysis, hypergeometric tests were used to score TCR-TCR, TCR-HLA and TCR-CMV co-occurrence, with a repertoire-size bias correction applied to TCR pairs. In a later analysis, false discovery rates were estimated by permuting HLA or CMV assignments 20 times. In a later analysis, co-occurring TCRs were grouped with DBSCAN, and TCRdist sequence similarity was added when clustering was performed within HLA-allele-positive subsets. Repertoires with fewer than 30,000 or more than 120,000 public chains were left out of co-occurrence clustering, as were five repertoires with anomalous nucleotide sharing. The source is immuneACCESS, and TCRdb retained only in-frame sequences with V and J called. Part of the clones is not carried over; for the studies checked, unresolved V genes explain less than half of this, and the remainder is unexplained. The DNA was the basis for D and trimming; V, J and clone size are from that table. This sample has about 160,000 clones in its table, and roughly 80% of those were observed once. The ten largest account for around 3.5% of the sample.

This TCR derives from a man aged 25 to 45 in good health and CMV-seropositive. The sample taken for sequencing was PBMCs. The V and J segments used are TRBV6-1 and TRBJ2-3; TRBD2 is perhaps the D gene, given 6 matching bases. The DNA reads as follows: TGTGCCAGCAGTGCGGGGGACCTCACAGATACGCAGTATTTT. Protein translation: CASSAGDLTDTQYF.